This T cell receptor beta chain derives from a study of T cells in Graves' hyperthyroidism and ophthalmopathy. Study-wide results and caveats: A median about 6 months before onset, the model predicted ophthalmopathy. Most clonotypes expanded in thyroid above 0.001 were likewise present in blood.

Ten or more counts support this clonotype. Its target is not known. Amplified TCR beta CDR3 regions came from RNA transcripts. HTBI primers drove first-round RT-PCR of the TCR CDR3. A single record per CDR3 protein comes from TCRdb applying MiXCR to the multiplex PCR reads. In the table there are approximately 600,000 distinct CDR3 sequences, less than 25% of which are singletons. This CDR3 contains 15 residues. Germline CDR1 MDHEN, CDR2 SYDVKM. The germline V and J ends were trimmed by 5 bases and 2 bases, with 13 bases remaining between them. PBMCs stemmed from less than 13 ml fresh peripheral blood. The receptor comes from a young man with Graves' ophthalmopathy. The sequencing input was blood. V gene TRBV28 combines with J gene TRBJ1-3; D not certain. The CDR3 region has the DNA TGTGCCAGCAGTCGGCCTCCGATAACTGGAAACACCATATATTTT. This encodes CASSRPPITGNTIYF.